The rows below give T cell receptor beta chains drawn from one sample of a study of T cell responses to AZD1222 COVID-19 vaccine. Clones were sequenced by immunoSEQ multiplex PCR, and TCRdb holds only the in-frame ones, with some missing. The table shows approximately 90,000 clones, with about 90% occurring only once. The source material was peripheral blood, sampled on day 0 of AZD1222 vaccination. Receptors originate from an adult in good health. Both conserved end residues are part of each CDR3. The D gene is left open where the match is weak. Clone size is stated in some rows and not others, as once, few, many or a class when expanded.

D gene	V gene	J gene	clone size	CDR3 protein	CDR3 DNA
-	TRBV28	TRBJ1-5	once	CASSQGPIAGRPQHF	TGTGCCAGCAGTCAGGGACCCATCGCGGGGAGGCCCCAGCATTTT
-	TRBV5-5	TRBJ1-2	few	CASSSPTENYGYTF	TGTGCCAGCAGCTCGCCGACAGAGAACTATGGCTACACCTTC
-	TRBV2	TRBJ1-5	-	CAGRSGGNSNQPQHF	TGTGCCGGCCGTTCCGGGGGGAATAGCAATCAGCCCCAGCATTTT
TRBD2	TRBV5-1	TRBJ2-4	-	CASSLGLTGGVDIQYF	TGCGCCAGCAGCTTGGGTCTCACGGGGGGTGTTGACATTCAGTACTTC
-	TRBV7-9	TRBJ1-5	-	CASSLSTGYQPQHF	TGTGCCAGCAGCTTGTCGACGGGTTATCAGCCCCAGCATTTT
TRBD1	TRBV7-9	TRBJ2-7	-	CASSLPGQGTYEQYF	TGTGCCAGCAGCTTACCGGGACAGGGGACCTACGAGCAGTACTTC
-	TRBV27	TRBJ2-3	-	CASRSWGNSLNTQYF	TGTGCCAGCAGATCCTGGGGGAACTCACTAAATACGCAGTATTTT
-	TRBV18	TRBJ2-1	-	CASSPEQYNEQFF	TGTGCCAGCTCACCAGAACAGTACAATGAGCAGTTCTTC
-	TRBV4-3	TRBJ2-6	-	CASSQDHGVPGANVLTF	TGCGCCAGCAGCCAAGATCACGGTGTCCCGGGGGCCAACGTCCTGACTTTC
-	TRBV5-1	TRBJ1-5	-	CASSLDRANQPQHF	TGCGCCAGCAGCTTGGACAGGGCTAATCAGCCCCAGCATTTT
-	TRBV7-3	TRBJ2-3	-	CASSSPSPGTDTQYF	TGTGCCAGCAGCTCGCCTAGCCCAGGGACAGATACGCAGTATTTT
-	TRBV15	TRBJ2-1	-	CATSRVRFPYNEQFF	TGTGCCACCAGCAGAGTCCGGTTCCCTTACAATGAGCAGTTCTTC
-	TRBV30	TRBJ1-1	once	CAWSLGNTEAFF	TGTGCCTGGAGCCTAGGGAACACTGAAGCTTTCTTT
-	TRBV29-1	TRBJ2-1	-	CSQKDGGDEQFF	TGCAGCCAAAAGGACGGTGGCGATGAGCAGTTCTTC
TRBD2	TRBV7-2	TRBJ2-7	once	CASSLSRLAGEQYF	TGTGCCAGCAGCTTAAGTCGCCTAGCGGGAGAGCAGTACTTC
-	TRBV10-3	TRBJ1-5	-	CAISELAPGQNQPQHF	TGTGCCATCAGTGAGTTAGCCCCGGGTCAAAATCAGCCCCAGCATTTT
-	TRBV9	TRBJ2-1	-	CASSVGGGARNEQFF	TGTGCCAGCAGCGTAGGGGGCGGGGCCCGAAATGAGCAGTTCTTC
-	TRBV5-1	TRBJ2-3	-	CASSLASEADTQYF	TGCGCCAGCAGCTTGGCCTCAGAGGCAGATACGCAGTATTTT
-	TRBV3-1/TRBV3-2	TRBJ2-3	-	CASEGRGTDTQYF	TGTGCCAGCGAGGGCCGGGGCACAGATACGCAGTATTTT
TRBD2	TRBV9	TRBJ2-7	-	CASSVGVRGRAVEQYF	TGTGCCAGCAGCGTAGGGGTTCGCGGGAGGGCTGTCGAGCAGTACTTC
TRBD2	TRBV2	TRBJ2-3	-	CASKREREVTDTQYF	TGTGCCAGCAAGAGAGAGCGGGAGGTCACAGATACGCAGTATTTT
-	TRBV29-1	TRBJ2-7	few	CSVGTGLASYEQYF	TGCAGCGTGGGGACCGGGCTGGCCTCCTACGAGCAGTACTTC
TRBD1	TRBV7-9	TRBJ1-1	-	CASSPTGFDTEAFF	TGTGCCAGCAGCCCGACAGGGTTTGACACTGAAGCTTTCTTT
-	TRBV6-2/TRBV6-3	TRBJ1-2	-	CASSPRGQNHYGYTF	TGTGCCAGCAGTCCAAGAGGACAGAACCATTATGGCTACACCTTC
-	TRBV5-1	TRBJ2-1	-	CASSLVGEQFF	TGCGCCAGCAGCTTGGTAGGTGAGCAGTTCTTC
-	TRBV4-2	TRBJ1-1	-	CASSIVEGLRSTEAFF	TGTGCCAGCAGCATCGTAGAGGGGCTGAGGAGCACTGAAGCTTTCTTT
-	TRBV2	TRBJ1-2	-	CASSDMVHYGYTF	TGTGCCAGCAGTGATATGGTTCACTATGGCTACACCTTC
-	TRBV5-4	TRBJ2-3	-	CASSPGRRTDTQYF	TGTGCCAGCAGCCCGGGACGCCGCACAGATACGCAGTATTTT
-	TRBV28	TRBJ2-7	-	CASSFQGDDEQYF	TGTGCCAGCAGTTTTCAGGGAGATGACGAGCAGTACTTC
TRBD1	TRBV19	TRBJ1-1	-	CASSIGTGRGSTEAFF	TGTGCCAGTAGTATTGGGACAGGGCGTGGGAGCACTGAAGCTTTCTTT
-	TRBV19	TRBJ1-4	-	CASSLGTNEKLFF	TGTGCCAGTAGTCTGGGCACTAATGAAAAACTGTTTTTT
-	TRBV5-6	TRBJ1-3	-	CASSRRGLGNTIYF	TGTGCCAGCAGCCGCCGGGGGTTGGGAAACACCATATATTTT
-	TRBV7-3	TRBJ2-3	-	CASSQGPSTDTQYF	TGTGCCAGCAGCCAGGGACCAAGCACAGATACGCAGTATTTT
-	TRBV2	TRBJ1-2	once	CASSEQAGLGYGYTF	TGTGCCAGCAGTGAACAGGCAGGGCTCGGCTATGGCTACACCTTC
TRBD1	TRBV27	TRBJ1-2	-	CASSLSDVRGQRGYTF	TGTGCCAGCAGTTTATCGGACGTCAGGGGGCAACGTGGCTACACCTTC
TRBD2	TRBV5-1	TRBJ2-3	-	CASSPRTSGSTDTQYF	TGCGCCAGCAGTCCCAGGACTAGCGGGAGCACAGATACGCAGTATTTT
-	TRBV12-3/TRBV12-4	TRBJ1-2	-	CASSLQGNYGYTF	TGTGCCAGCAGTTTGCAGGGTAACTATGGCTACACCTTC
TRBD2	TRBV5-1	TRBJ2-1	-	CASSLEASGSGERNEQFF	TGCGCCAGCAGCTTGGAGGCTAGCGGGAGCGGAGAAAGGAATGAGCAGTTCTTC
-	TRBV4-3	TRBJ1-6	few	CASSQNRRGGTSPLHF	TGCGCCAGCAGCCAGAATCGCAGGGGAGGGACTTCACCCCTCCACTTT
-	TRBV27	TRBJ2-1	few	CASSKRASYNEQFF	TGTGCCAGCTCCAAGCGGGCATCCTACAATGAGCAGTTCTTC
TRBD1	TRBV9	TRBJ1-1	-	CASSPRDRGVKTEAFF	TGTGCCAGCAGCCCCCGGGACAGGGGGGTGAAGACTGAAGCTTTCTTT
-	TRBV6-2/TRBV6-3	TRBJ2-1	-	CASSHRDPLYNEQFF	TGTGCCAGCAGTCACCGGGACCCCCTCTACAATGAGCAGTTCTTC
-	TRBV7-2	TRBJ1-3	-	CASSLYGNTIYF	TGTGCCAGCAGCTTGTATGGAAACACCATATATTTT
-	TRBV4-1	TRBJ2-2	-	CASSWAQSPGELFF	TGCGCCAGCAGCTGGGCACAATCGCCCGGGGAGCTGTTTTTT
-	TRBV20-1	TRBJ2-7	-	CSASPDSPYYEQYF	TGCAGTGCTAGTCCCGACAGTCCTTACTACGAGCAGTACTTC
TRBD2	TRBV10-2	TRBJ2-1	-	CASSEAAGGYNEQFF	TGCGCCAGCAGTGAAGCGGCGGGAGGTTACAATGAGCAGTTCTTC
-	TRBV10-1	TRBJ1-4	-	CASSESGGAEKLFF	TGCGCCAGCAGTGAGTCGGGCGGAGCAGAAAAACTGTTTTTT
TRBD2	TRBV6-5	TRBJ2-5	-	CASMFGLAGQETQYF	TGTGCCAGCATGTTCGGACTAGCGGGGCAAGAGACCCAGTACTTC
TRBD1	TRBV30	TRBJ2-2	-	CAWTGGQPHTGELFF	TGTGCCTGGACTGGGGGACAGCCTCACACCGGGGAGCTGTTTTTT
-	TRBV7-9	TRBJ2-6	-	CASSPASGPTRGANVLTF	TGTGCCAGCAGCCCTGCCTCAGGGCCCACTCGGGGGGCCAACGTCCTGACTTTC
-	TRBV18	TRBJ1-2	-	CASSPPGANYGYTF	TGTGCCAGCTCACCACCTGGGGCTAACTATGGCTACACCTTC
TRBD1	TRBV28	TRBJ1-6	-	CASQDRGSPLHF	TGTGCCAGCCAGGACAGGGGTTCACCCCTCCACTTT
-	TRBV20-1	TRBJ2-7	-	CSARKGYEQYF	TGCAGTGCTAGAAAGGGTTACGAGCAGTACTTC
-	TRBV7-9	TRBJ1-1	-	CASSLQVNTEAFF	TGTGCCAGCAGCTTACAGGTTAACACTGAAGCTTTCTTT
TRBD1	TRBV30	TRBJ1-6	-	CAWSVDRVANSPLHF	TGTGCCTGGAGTGTGGACAGGGTGGCTAATTCACCCCTCCACTTT
-	TRBV7-6	TRBJ2-2	-	CASSLALLGGNTGELFF	TGTGCCAGCAGCTTAGCTCTCCTAGGGGGGAACACCGGGGAGCTGTTTTTT
-	TRBV6-5	TRBJ2-2	-	CASSLGQNTGELFF	TGTGCCAGCAGTCTCGGACAGAACACCGGGGAGCTGTTTTTT
-	TRBV6-5	TRBJ1-2	-	CASSSEQGGYGYTF	TGTGCCAGCAGTTCTGAACAGGGTGGTTATGGCTACACCTTC